Given below is one T cell receptor beta chain in context. This specimen comes from a study of blood T cell repertoires in COVID-19. In the study overall: Donors in the United States, Italy and Spain gave samples during acute or convalescent COVID-19.

In the study's own analysis: Reference gene primer amplification gave estimated nucleated cell counts. The assay was immunoSEQ multiplex PCR, and TCRdb's table has in-frame clones only and misses some. V, J and clone size reflect that table, while D and trimming were determined from the DNA. The repertoire holds over 200,000 clones, around 86% seen once, with 6.5% in the top ten. The germline V gene has CDR1 MNHNS and CDR2 SASEGT. The V and J ends lost 1 base and 3 bases respectively, with 9 bases between them. The length of the CDR3 is 15 residues. The TCR sequence derives from a man aged 60-69 years who had recovered from COVID-19. This chain uses TRBV6-1 with TRBJ1-4, with D perhaps matching TRBD1 (5 bases). The sample was peripheral blood. The CDR3 nucleotides read TGTGCCAGCAGTGAAGGAAGGGGTTCTAATGAAAAACTGTTTTTT. As protein: CASSEGRGSNEKLFF.